These 17 T cell receptor beta chains share one sample of origin, sequenced in a study of cytomegalovirus exposure and HLA in healthy donors. PCR primers comprised 60 Vbeta and 13 Jbeta primers. TCRdb's table, derived via immunoSEQ multiplex PCR, lists solely in-frame clones and lacks some. The table lists about 160,000 clones, 65% to 85% of them singletons, with around 6.9% in the top ten. Material: PBMCs. The receptors derive from a male donor in good health and CMV-seropositive.

The chain joins TRBV5-1 to TRBJ2-5, with 7 positions matching TRBD2. V was clipped by 4 bases and J by 2 bases; unmatched bases: 11. The CDR3 runs to 16 residues. The V gene's germline CDR1 is SGHRS and CDR2 YFSETQ. The DNA of the CDR3 is TGCGCCAGCAGCGAGCGAGGGCTAGCGGCACAAGAGACCCAGTACTTC. It encodes CASSERGLAAQETQYF.

The chain joins TRBV2 to TRBJ1-1; the match to TRBD1 covers 7 bases. Germline V gives CDR1 SNHLY, CDR2 FYNNEI. The CDR3 sequence is 13 residues long. The trim removed 8 bases at V and 0 bases at J, leaving 3 bases unmatched. CDR3 sequence reads: CASLQGMNTEAFF. The CDR3 coding sequence is TGTGCCAGCCTACAGGGGATGAACACTGAAGCTTTCTTT.

The rearrangement uses TRBV6-6 and TRBJ2-7; perhaps TRBD2 as D (6 bases). This CDR3 comprises 16 residues. The V gene's germline CDR1 is MNHNY and CDR2 SVGAGI (reference sequence). Trimming cost V 7 bases and J 7 bases, with 26 bases left between them. CDR3 region: CASTHSGVPPSWEQYF. As DNA, the CDR3 is TGTGCCAGCACCCATAGCGGAGTTCCCCCCTCATGGGAGCAGTACTTC.

The V and J genes are TRBV29-1 and TRBJ2-4; 8 bases match TRBD1. The CDR3 is 14 amino acids. The trim removed 5 bases at V and 12 bases at J, leaving 15 bases unmatched. Per the germline V gene, CDR1 is SQVTM and CDR2 is ANQGSEA. In nucleotides, the CDR3 is TGCAGCGTTCCCTCCGGGACAGGCCTTATGGGTCAGTACTTC. Its protein is CSVPSGTGLMGQYF.

V usage is TRBV11-3 and J usage is TRBJ2-3; D is perhaps TRBD2 (6 bases). Per the germline V gene, CDR1 is SGHNT and CDR2 is YENEEA. This CDR3 is built from 17 residues. Trimming shortened V by 5 bases and J by 1 base, and 19 bases separated the two germline ends. CDR3 DNA sequence: TGTGCCAGCAGCCCAGAAGGGCGGGGTTTTGGCACAGATACGCAGTATTTT. This codes for CASSPEGRGFGTDTQYF.

The V gene is TRBV5-1, the J gene TRBJ2-1; 7 bases match TRBD2. The ends lost 4 bases at V and 8 bases at J; junction bases unmatched: 3. Germline V lookup: CDR1 SGHRS, CDR2 YFSETQ. CDR3 length: 12 residues. The CDR3 DNA reads TGCGCCAGCAGCGCCGCGGGAGATGAGCAGTTCTTC. Residues: CASSAAGDEQFF. The full variable domain, completed using reference TRBV5-1 and TRBJ2-1, is KAGVTQTPRYLIKTRGQQVTLSCSPISGHRSVSWYQQTPGQGLQFLFEYFSETQRNKGNFPGRFSGRQFSNSRSEMNVSTLELGDSALYLCASSAAGDEQFFGPGTRLTVL.

The chain joins TRBV13 to TRBJ2-7, with D perhaps TRBD1 (5 bases). There are 14 residues in the CDR3. V was shortened by 0 bases and J by 7 bases, with 13 bases between the two germline ends. Looked up from germline, CDR1 is PRHDT and CDR2 is FYEKMQ (reference sequence). The CDR3 reads CASSLGTASTEQYF. In DNA form, the CDR3 reads TGTGCCAGCAGCTTAGGGACAGCCAGCACAGAGCAGTACTTC.

The CDR3 protein is CASSYSAKMIYEQYF. CDR3 bases: TGTGCCAGCAGTTACTCTGCTAAAATGATCTACGAGCAGTACTTC. The gene calls are TRBV28 and TRBJ2-7; no firm D call. V was trimmed by 4 bases and J by 3 bases, leaving 16 bases between them. The CDR3 has 15 residues. Germline-derived CDR1 and CDR2 are MDHEN and SYDVKM.

This chain joins TRBV28 and TRBJ1-1; 8 bases match TRBD1. From germline, CDR1 is MDHEN and CDR2 SYDVKM. Trimming removed 5 bases from V and 5 bases from J; junction bases left unmatched: 10. The CDR3 spans 15 residues. This chain's CDR3 is CASSPAQGAWTEAFF. In DNA, the CDR3 is TGTGCCAGCAGTCCTGCCCAGGGGGCTTGGACTGAAGCTTTCTTT. Full variable domain (missing parts from reference TRBV28 and TRBJ1-1): DVKVTQSSRYLVKRTGEKVFLECVQDMDHENMFWYRQDPGLGLRLIYFSYDVKMKEKGDIPEGYSVSREKKERFSLILESASTNQTSMYLCASSPAQGAWTEAFFGQGTRLTVV.

The genes are TRBV15 and TRBJ1-1, with D perhaps TRBD1 (6 bases). The CDR3 contains 13 residues. V lost 8 bases, J lost 8 bases, and 18 bases lay in between. CDR1 is LNHNV and CDR2 is YYDKDF in the germline V gene (reference sequence). This chain's CDR3 is CATSQGGGPEAFF. For the CDR3, the DNA is TGTGCCACCTCCCAGGGAGGGGGACCCGAAGCTTTCTTT.

The V and J genes are TRBV2 and TRBJ2-7; 10 bases agree with TRBD2. This CDR3 has 15 residues. Germline-derived CDR1 and CDR2 are SNHLY and FYNNEI. With 2 bases clipped from V and 3 bases from J, the junction kept 4 bases outside the gene matches. CDR3 amino acids: CASSEPLAGDYEQYF. The CDR3 nucleotides read TGTGCCAGCAGTGAACCCCTAGCGGGGGACTACGAGCAGTACTTC.

The rearrangement uses TRBV21-1 and TRBJ1-5; the table's D call TRBD1 went unverified against the DNA. TRBV21-1 counts as a pseudogene. The CDR3 spans 16 residues. Here the CDR3 DNA reads TGTGCCAGCAGCAGCCCGGGACAGTGGCCCGAACAGCCCCAGCATTTT. It encodes CASSSPGQWPEQPQHF.

This chain links TRBV5-4 with TRBJ2-1; weak D call: TRBD2 (5 bases). CDR1 is SGHNT and CDR2 is YYREEE in the germline V gene (reference sequence). Between the trimmed V and J ends, which lost 0 bases and 6 bases, there was a span of 13 bases. The CDR3 is 15 residues long. CDR3 in DNA: TGTGCCAGCAGCTTGGGAGGGTTAAGGAGCAATGAGCAGTTCTTC. The encoded protein is CASSLGGLRSNEQFF.

The V call is TRBV7-9, the J call TRBJ2-1; perhaps TRBD2 as D (6 bases). Trimming took 11 bases from V and 9 from J, leaving 14 bases between them. CDR1 is SEHNR and CDR2 is FQNEAQ in the germline V gene (reference sequence). The CDR3 contains 11 residues. CDR3 bases: TGTGCCGGCGGAGGGATCGGTGAGCAGTTCTTC. It is translated as CAGGGIGEQFF.

This chain links TRBV29-1 with TRBJ2-3, with D hard to call. The CDR3 is 10 residues long. V gave up 7 bases and J gave up 6 bases, with 8 bases separating them. The germline CDR1 and CDR2 sequences are SQVTM and ANQGSEA. The CDR3 nucleotides are TGCAGCGGTTACATGGATACGCAGTATTTT. Translating it yields CSGYMDTQYF.

Only a few counts were recorded for this clone. The rearrangement links TRBV5-8 to TRBJ2-1; TRBD1 might be the D (6 bases). Germline-derived CDR1 and CDR2 are SGHTS and YDEGEE. CDR3 length equals 17 residues. Trimming removed 3 bases from V and 1 base from J, with 17 bases in between. The CDR3 loop is CASSYGQSSLSYNEQFF. CDR3 in DNA: TGTGCCAGCAGCTACGGACAGTCCAGTCTATCCTACAATGAGCAGTTCTTC.

The chain links TRBV18 to TRBJ2-3; TRBD2 matches 11 bases. The CDR3 totals 17 residues. CDR1 and CDR2 from the germline V gene are KGHSH and LQKENI. Trimming removed 2 bases from V and 1 base from J; junction bases left unmatched: 5. In DNA, the CDR3 is TGTGCCAGCTCACCAATGATAGCGGGAGGGGGCACAGATACGCAGTATTTT. It is translated as CASSPMIAGGGTDTQYF.